These 17 T cell receptor beta chains originate from one sample sequenced in a study of blood T cell repertoires in COVID-19. This table comes from immunoSEQ multiplex PCR, and its TCRdb copy is limited to in-frame clones, with some not included. The sample consists of fewer than 65,000 clones, 90% of them appearing once. Sequenced sample: peripheral blood. The receptors derive from a human donor in a cohort sampled during active COVID-19.

The CDR3 sequence is CASSYTDQPQHF. The CDR3 DNA reads as TGTGCCAGCAGTTATACGGATCAGCCCCAGCATTTT. The chain has TRBV7-9 and TRBJ1-5; D is uncertain. This CDR3 region has 12 residues. The V gene lost 6 bases and the J gene lost 5 bases, with 8 bases spanning the gap. Germline V gives CDR1 SEHNR, CDR2 FQNEAQ (reference sequence).

The J gene is TRBJ1-1, the V gene TRBV11-2; D is unclear. Deletions cut 0 bases from V and 5 bases from J, with 10 bases between. The CDR3 totals 14 residues. Looked up from germline, CDR1 is SGHAT and CDR2 is FQNNGV. CDR3 nucleotides: TGTGCCAGCAGCTTAGATTGGAGGAGGACTGAAGCTTTCTTT. Protein product: CASSLDWRRTEAFF.

This clone was picked up a small number of times. The chain combines TRBV7-9 with TRBJ1-2, with D unclear. CDR3 length: 13 residues. The ends were cut back, 3 bases at V and 2 bases at J, with 7 bases in the middle. The V gene's germline CDR1 is SEHNR and CDR2 FQNEAQ (reference sequence). In DNA, the CDR3 is TGTGCCAGCAGCTTCGGGAGGAACTATGGCTACACCTTC. Its protein product is CASSFGRNYGYTF.

CDR3 residues: CAWKVLGTYGYTF. The CDR3 region has the DNA TGTGCCTGGAAAGTTCTCGGTACCTATGGCTACACCTTC. This chain joins TRBV30 and TRBJ1-2; no reliable D call. The germline V gene encodes CDR1 GTSNPN and CDR2 SVGIG (reference sequence). The ends were cut back, 4 bases at V and 4 bases at J, with 13 bases in the middle. This CDR3 contains 13 residues.

Concerning this clone: In the same sample, other DNA sequences code for this CDR3. The V and J genes are TRBV6-1 and TRBJ2-7; 13 nucleotides line up with TRBD2. This CDR3 region has 15 residues. The germline V gene has CDR1 MNHNS and CDR2 SASEGT. With V trimmed by 1 base and J by 4 bases, 1 base remained unmatched. The CDR3 is CASSEGTSGSYEQYF. The CDR3 nucleotides read TGTGCCAGCAGTGAAGGGACTAGCGGGAGTTACGAGCAGTACTTC.

CDR3 residues: CASSLADRDVYEQYF. CDR3 coding DNA: TGCGCCAGCAGCTTGGCAGACAGGGACGTCTACGAGCAGTACTTC. J is TRBJ2-7 and V is TRBV5-1, with 7 bases identical to TRBD1. The ends lost 0 bases at V and 3 bases at J; junction bases unmatched: 6. The germline gives CDR1 SGHRS, CDR2 YFSETQ. This CDR3 spans 15 amino acids.

The V and J genes are TRBV6-1 and TRBJ1-5, with D unresolved. The CDR3 has 16 amino acids. Trimming stripped 2 bases from V and 7 bases from J, with 18 bases between. Germline lookup yields CDR1 MNHNS and CDR2 SASEGT. The CDR3 DNA sequence: TGTGCCAGCAGTGAAAGGTCAGGAGGTCCCGTACAGCCCCAGCATTTT. Translated: CASSERSGGPVQPQHF.

This sequence joins TRBV12-3 or TRBV12-4 and TRBJ2-3; D is undetermined. The CDR3 totals 13 residues. V dropped 4 bases and J dropped 2 bases, with 7 bases sitting between them. CDR3 sequence: CASSSTVTDTQYF. As DNA, the CDR3 is TGTGCCAGCAGTTCGACTGTCACAGATACGCAGTATTTT.

This clone was picked up one time. The rearrangement uses TRBV7-8 and TRBJ2-7; TRBD1 matches at 10 bases. The CDR3 has 15 amino acids. CDR1 and CDR2 (germline): SGHVS, FQNEAQ. V was clipped by 3 bases and J by 4 bases; unmatched bases: 6. In DNA, the CDR3 is TGTGCCAGCAGCTTCTACCCGGGACAGGGGTACGAGCAGTACTTC. Amino acid sequence: CASSFYPGQGYEQYF.

V gene TRBV5-6 combines with J gene TRBJ2-7; the match to TRBD2 covers 9 bases. Germline V lookup: CDR1 SGHDT, CDR2 YYEEEE. The CDR3 covers 15 residues. After removal of 3 bases from V and 4 bases from J, the junction contained 8 bases not matched to a gene. The CDR3 protein is CASSSQTSGSYEQYF. CDR3 nucleotide sequence: TGTGCCAGCAGCTCCCAGACTAGCGGCTCTTACGAGCAGTACTTC.

V and J are TRBV7-9 and TRBJ2-1; 7 positions agree with TRBD1. From germline, CDR1 is SEHNR and CDR2 FQNEAQ (reference sequence). V dropped 5 bases and J dropped 7; count of bases not matched to a gene: 8. The CDR3 runs 14 residues. The CDR3 region is CASSQSGGWNEQFF. Written as DNA, the CDR3 is TGTGCCAGCAGCCAATCAGGGGGTTGGAATGAGCAGTTCTTC.

The CDR3 spells CASSRYPTGGNYGYTF. In nucleotides, the CDR3 is TGTGCCAGCAGCCGATACCCGACAGGGGGGAACTATGGCTACACCTTC. This chain connects TRBV13 to TRBJ1-2, with TRBD1 identical over 9 bases. The CDR3 is 16 amino acids. J lost 2 bases, V lost 5 bases, and 9 bases had no gene match. The germline V gene has CDR1 PRHDT and CDR2 FYEKMQ (reference sequence).

J is TRBJ1-1 and V is TRBV9; TRBD1 aligns across 8 bases. CDR1 is SGDLS, CDR2 YYNGEE, per germline. The CDR3 is 15 amino acids. Trimming at V came to 0 bases and at J to 0 bases, leaving 1 base not matched to a gene. The CDR3 DNA reads as TGTGCCAGCAGCGTAGGGGGACAGGTGAACACTGAAGCTTTCTTT. This encodes CASSVGGQVNTEAFF.

V is TRBV29-1 and J is TRBJ1-4; D gene unclear. Germline CDR1 and CDR2: SQVTM and ANQGSEA. The CDR3 is made up of 13 amino acids. The germline V and J ends were trimmed by 2 bases and 13 bases, with 17 bases remaining between them. Here the CDR3 reads CSVEPRGSSRLFF. The CDR3 bases are TGCAGCGTTGAACCGCGAGGGTCCTCGAGACTGTTTTTT.

CDR3 in amino acids: CASSNRGPETQYF. CDR3 nucleotides: TGTGCCAGCAGCAATAGGGGCCCGGAGACCCAGTACTTC. The rearrangement uses TRBV21-1 and TRBJ2-5; the table gives TRBD1 as D, unverified against the DNA. TRBV21-1 is a pseudogene segment. The CDR3 has 13 amino acids.

V and J are TRBV9 and TRBJ2-3; 8 nucleotides match TRBD2. Trimming removed 1 base from V and 4 bases from J; junction bases left unmatched: 8. The CDR3 totals 16 residues. In germline, CDR1 is SGDLS, CDR2 YYNGEE. The CDR3 nucleotides read TGTGCCAGCAGCGTAAAGCGGGAGCAGTGGGCAGATACGCAGTATTTT. Residues: CASSVKREQWADTQYF.

V is TRBV5-1 and J is TRBJ2-1; D might be TRBD2 (5 bases). Looked up from germline, CDR1 is SGHRS and CDR2 is YFSETQ. The CDR3 runs to 14 residues. V lost 2 bases, J lost 3 bases, and 9 bases lay in between. In DNA form, the CDR3 reads TGCGCCAGCAGCTTTGACGGGGACTACAATGAGCAGTTCTTC. Protein: CASSFDGDYNEQFF.